The 10 T cell receptor beta chains in this list originate from one sample, sequenced in a study of shared clonotypes between healthy human individuals. Measured with immunoSEQ multiplex PCR; TCRdb has only the in-frame clones, and not every one. The table includes some 1.5 million clones, 95% to 99% detected once. Sequences were obtained from naive CD4+ T cells sorted from blood. Subset: CD45RA+ positively selected. The receptors stem from a man in his thirties or forties in good health.

The chain joins TRBV5-1 to TRBJ2-7; D gene unclear. CDR1 is SGHRS and CDR2 is YFSETQ in the germline V gene. Trimming cost V 0 bases and J 1 base, with 8 bases left between them. This CDR3 region has 14 residues. This chain's CDR3 is CASSLEIRSYEQYF. Written as DNA, the CDR3 is TGCGCCAGCAGCTTGGAGATCAGATCCTACGAGCAGTACTTC.

This clone was counted once. Other DNA sequences within the sample encode an identical CDR3. This chain uses TRBV5-1 with TRBJ2-5, with 14 bases matching TRBD2. The CDR3 loop spans 16 amino acids. Germline CDR1 and CDR2: SGHRS and YFSETQ. V lost 4 bases, J lost 5 bases, and 7 bases stayed unmatched. The CDR3 DNA reads as TGCGCCAGCAGCCCCGGACTAGCGGGAGGAGGGGAGACCCAGTACTTC. It encodes CASSPGLAGGGETQYF.

The chain links TRBV23-1 to TRBJ2-7; the match to TRBD2 covers 7 bases. TRBV23-1 is identified as an open reading frame with a role that is uncertain. There are 15 residues in the CDR3. V lost 6 bases, J lost 6 bases, and 14 bases stayed unmatched. CDR3 region: CASSQGLGGFCEQYF. In DNA, the CDR3 is TGCGCCAGCAGCCAAGGTCTCGGGGGGTTCTGCGAGCAGTACTTC.

This clone occurred once. V gene TRBV4-1 combines with J gene TRBJ2-2; D might be TRBD2 (5 bases). The length of the CDR3 is 20 residues. The V end lost 3 bases, the J end lost 7 bases, and 30 bases lay between the germline ends. Germline loops: CDR1 MGHRA, CDR2 YSYEKL. CDR3 coding DNA: TGCGCCAGCAGCCACCCCCTCTCGGGCCGAGGAGGCCGACGGGGCGGGGAGCTGTTTTTT. It yields the protein CASSHPLSGRGGRRGGELFF.

The V and J genes are TRBV27 and TRBJ2-7; 8 bases are shared with TRBD1. The ends lost 6 bases at V and 3 bases at J; junction bases unmatched: 10. Germline V gene data show CDR1 as MNHEY and CDR2 as SMNVEV (reference sequence). This CDR3 has 15 amino acids. CDR3 residues: CASRYWTGSGYEQYF. CDR3 coding DNA: TGTGCCAGCAGATATTGGACAGGGAGCGGCTACGAGCAGTACTTC.

The V call is TRBV4-3, the J call TRBJ2-1; D is ambiguous. Germline loops: CDR1 LGHNA, CDR2 YSLEER. Trimming took off 0 bases at V and 4 bases at J, with 13 bases between the two ends. The length of the CDR3 is 16 residues. The CDR3 is CASSQDNPPRYNEQFF. CDR3 in DNA: TGCGCCAGCAGCCAAGATAACCCCCCCAGGTACAATGAGCAGTTCTTC.

The chain couples TRBV18 to TRBJ2-3, with 9 positions matching TRBD1. The CDR3 sequence is 17 residues long. Germline V gives CDR1 KGHSH, CDR2 LQKENI. J was trimmed by 2 bases and V by 4 bases; bases with no gene match: 10. The CDR3 loop reads CASSLLPGTGYTDTQYF. The CDR3 region has the DNA TGTGCCAGCTCACTTTTGCCCGGGACAGGGTACACAGATACGCAGTATTTT.

This clone has a single count. This chain connects TRBV2 to TRBJ1-4; perhaps TRBD1 as D (5 bases). The CDR3 is 16 residues long. Germline CDR1 reads SNHLY; CDR2 reads FYNNEI. With 3 bases removed from V and 5 bases from J, the gap between germline ends came to 16 bases. This CDR3 reads CASSEERGGANEKLFF. Written as DNA, the CDR3 is TGTGCCAGCAGTGAGGAACGGGGGGGTGCGAATGAAAAACTGTTTTTT.

The J gene is TRBJ2-1, the V gene TRBV18; no clear D. V lost 4 bases to trimming and J lost 5 bases, with 15 bases between them. CDR1 KGHSH and CDR2 LQKENI come from the germline V gene. The CDR3 is 15 amino acids. DNA for the CDR3: TGTGCCAGCTCACTGTCCTTTATGACGGACAATGAGCAGTTCTTC. It yields the protein CASSLSFMTDNEQFF.

The V and J genes are TRBV18 and TRBJ2-2, with D perhaps TRBD2 (6 bases). CDR1 KGHSH and CDR2 LQKENI come from the germline V gene. Trimming removed 2 bases at V and 7 bases at J, with 17 bases between. This CDR3 spans 16 amino acids. The CDR3 nucleotides read TGTGCCAGCTCACCAACGGATTCAGGAGGGTACGGGGAGCTGTTTTTT. Its translation: CASSPTDSGGYGELFF.